This entry lists 17 T cell receptor beta chains sequenced from one sample in a study of T cells after yellow fever vaccination (dated by TCRdb to the late 2010s). The treatment or condition label here, explained by the study, means: live attenuated yellow fever vaccine strain. Library creation used 5' RACE. Sequencing used an Illumina NovaSeq 6000. TCRdb trimmed the raw reads at Q25, called clones with MiXCR and kept productive beta chains. Every entry covers one CDR3 protein and lists the most common genes and DNA from its rows. This sample holds 200,000 to 250,000 distinct CDR3 sequences; under 3.5% were observed only once. The top ten hold 3.2% of the sample. The source was CD4+ T cells sorted from PBMCs, collected 10 days after the yellow fever booster vaccination. These TCRs come from a man younger than 35 who received the YFV17D yellow fever vaccine.

This rearrangement joins TRBV5-1 to TRBJ1-6; 12 bases line up with TRBD1. Per the germline V gene, CDR1 is SGHRS and CDR2 is YFSETQ. J gave up 9 bases and V 3 bases, and 7 bases lay outside the gene matches. The CDR3 length is 16 residues. DNA of the CDR3: TGCGCCAGCAGCTATGAGGGACAGGGGGCGGGTTCACCCCTCCACTTT. Residues: CASSYEGQGAGSPLHF. Combining the CDR3 with reference TRBV5-1 and TRBJ1-6 gives the whole variable domain KAGVTQTPRYLIKTRGQQVTLSCSPISGHRSVSWYQQTPGQGLQFLFEYFSETQRNKGNFPGRFSGRQFSNSRSEMNVSTLELGDSALYLCASSYEGQGAGSPLHFGNGTRLTVT.

This clonotype has at least ten counts. For the CDR3, the DNA is TGTGCCAGCAGCTTCGCCAGACTTAACAATGAGCAGTTCTTC. Protein product: CASSFARLNNEQFF. This sequence joins TRBV11-1 and TRBJ2-1; D ambiguous. Germline V gene lookup returns CDR1 SGHAT and CDR2 FQDESV (reference sequence). CDR3 length: 14 amino acids. The V gene lost 3 bases and the J gene lost 5 bases, with 11 bases spanning the gap.

In the case of this clonotype: A much bigger clone sits one base away, suggesting this may be a read error. The chain carries TRBV12-3 or TRBV12-4 and TRBJ2-5; TRBD2 agrees at 15 bases. The CDR3 is made up of 15 amino acids. Written as DNA, the CDR3 is TGTGCCGGCAGTACCGGACTAGCGGGGGGGCGGACCCAGTACTTC. The encoded protein is CAGSTGLAGGRTQYF.

This clonotype was seen repeatedly, ten times or more. CDR3 sequence (DNA): TGCGCCAGCAGCTTGGGGGGCCGGGCTGAAGAGACCCAGTACTTC. Amino acid sequence: CASSLGGRAEETQYF. The chain joins TRBV5-1 to TRBJ2-5, with D possibly being TRBD1 (5 bases). Germline values: CDR1 SGHRS, CDR2 YFSETQ. The CDR3 length is 15 residues. Between the trimmed V and J ends, which lost 0 bases and 3 bases, there was a span of 12 bases.

This clonotype was counted many times. V usage is TRBV20-1 and J usage is TRBJ2-3; 12 bases line up with TRBD2. Looked up from germline, CDR1 is DFQATT and CDR2 is SNEGSKA (reference sequence). The CDR3 is made up of 14 amino acids. Losses at the gene ends were 6 bases for V and 6 bases for J; bases not matched to a gene: 7. CDR3 region: CSANTGLAGDTQYF. CDR3 nucleotides: TGCAGTGCCAACACAGGACTAGCGGGGGATACGCAGTATTTT.

In this sample, this clonotype turned up a few times. This chain links TRBV5-1 with TRBJ2-2, with no clear D. Deletions cut 0 bases from V and 0 bases from J, with 9 bases between. Germline V gene lookup returns CDR1 SGHRS and CDR2 YFSETQ. The CDR3 has 16 amino acids. The CDR3 protein is CASSLDSGTNTGELFF. The DNA of the CDR3 is TGCGCCAGCAGCTTGGATTCAGGAACGAACACCGGGGAGCTGTTTTTT.

In its sample, this clonotype was seen many times. This rearrangement joins TRBV6-5 to TRBJ1-1; 7 bases map to TRBD1. Trimming took 2 bases from V and 4 from J; bases not matched to a gene: 7. Germline V gene lookup returns CDR1 MNHEY and CDR2 SVGAGI. There are 15 residues in the CDR3. The DNA of the CDR3 is TGTGCCAGCAGTTACGTCACAGGGGCGCGCACTGAAGCTTTCTTT. This gives the protein CASSYVTGARTEAFF.

This clonotype occurred many times. V gene TRBV5-1 combines with J gene TRBJ2-1, with D possibly called TRBD1 or TRBD2 (6 bases each). The CDR3 extends over 14 amino acids. Germline V lookup: CDR1 SGHRS, CDR2 YFSETQ. With 3 bases removed from V and 6 bases from J, the gap between germline ends came to 13 bases. The CDR3 reads CASSWTGAGNEQFF. CDR3 DNA: TGCGCCAGCAGCTGGACGGGGGCGGGCAATGAGCAGTTCTTC.

The rearrangement uses TRBV4-2 and TRBJ2-7, with TRBD2 matching over 7 bases. The CDR3 contains 16 residues. From germline, CDR1 is LGHNA and CDR2 YNFKEQ. With 2 bases clipped from V and 0 bases from J, the junction kept 7 bases outside the gene matches. The CDR3 DNA reads TGTGCCAGCAGCCAAACTTCGGGGGGTAGCTCCTACGAGCAGTACTTC. It encodes CASSQTSGGSSYEQYF.

This clonotype was seen a few times. J is TRBJ1-4 and V is TRBV20-1; possibly TRBD1 for D (6 bases). The germline V gene has CDR1 DFQATT and CDR2 SNEGSKA (reference sequence). The CDR3 spans 15 residues. V shed 3 bases and J shed 3 bases, with 14 bases lying between them. CDR3 protein: CSASPQGRANEKLFF. In nucleotides, the CDR3 is TGCAGTGCTAGTCCCCAGGGGAGGGCTAATGAAAAACTGTTTTTT.

This clonotype was recorded at least ten times. The chain employs TRBV4-3 and TRBJ2-3, with 7 positions matching TRBD2. V dropped 0 bases and J dropped 5; count of bases not matched to a gene: 8. CDR3 length: 16 amino acids. Per the germline V gene, CDR1 is LGHNA and CDR2 is YSLEER. Here the CDR3 DNA reads TGCGCCAGCAGCCAAGATCACCGGACTAGGGAAGATACGCAGTATTTT. Residues: CASSQDHRTREDTQYF.

This clonotype was detected many times. The chain couples TRBV7-8 to TRBJ2-1; TRBD1 agrees at 9 bases. CDR1 is SGHVS and CDR2 is FQNEAQ in the germline V gene. V was clipped by 5 bases and J by 12 bases; unmatched bases: 5. The CDR3 has 12 amino acids. The CDR3 bases are TGTGCCAGCAGCGACAGGGGGATAACGCAGTTCTTC. Protein sequence: CASSDRGITQFF.

The genes are TRBV5-5 and TRBJ1-1, with TRBD1 as a possible D gene (5 bases). Germline V gene data show CDR1 as SGHKS and CDR2 as YYEKEE (reference sequence). The CDR3 covers 15 residues. Trimming took 0 bases from V and 5 from J, leaving 14 bases between them. CDR3 sequence (DNA): TGTGCCAGCAGCTTGGAAGGGGAAGGTAGGACTGAAGCTTTCTTT. Protein: CASSLEGEGRTEAFF.

The sample holds many counts of this clonotype. At one boundary the junction diverges from the germline segment, which might be a read error. The chain links TRBV7-7 to TRBJ2-3, with D perhaps assigned TRBD1 or TRBD2 (5 bases each). Germline V gene sequence: CDR1 SSHAT, CDR2 FNYEAQ (reference sequence). The CDR3 spans 19 residues. CDR3 in amino acids: CASSLEPTRDGSLADTQYF. The CDR3 DNA follows: TGTGCTAGCAGCTTAGAGCCCACTCGGGACGGTTCTCTGGCAGATACGCAGTATTTT.

At least ten counts were recorded for this clonotype. The chain has TRBV6-2 or TRBV6-3 and TRBJ2-2; TRBD1 is a possible D gene (5 bases). Between the trimmed V and J ends, which lost 7 bases and 2 bases, there was a span of 11 bases. This CDR3 has 14 amino acids. Germline lookup yields CDR1 MNHEY and CDR2 SVGEGT. The CDR3 protein is CASNDRLNTGELFF. The CDR3 DNA is TGTGCCAGCAACGACAGACTCAACACCGGGGAGCTGTTTTTT.

The J gene is TRBJ1-2, the V gene TRBV7-2, with D possibly TRBD1 on 5 matching bases. Germline CDR1 SGHTA, CDR2 FQGNSA. The V end lost 5 bases, the J end lost 5 bases, and 15 bases lay between the germline ends. The CDR3 loop spans 14 amino acids. CDR3 nucleotides: TGTGCCAGCAGCCCAGTTGGAGGGGAGTATGGCTACACCTTC. This translates into CASSPVGGEYGYTF.

The V and J genes are TRBV12-3 or TRBV12-4 and TRBJ2-1, with 8 bases that match TRBD1. Trimming at V came to 6 bases and at J to 10 bases, leaving 17 bases not matched to a gene. This CDR3 has 16 residues. The CDR3 DNA reads as TGTGCCAGCAGCCCCGGGACAGGCCTGAACAATTTCGAGCAGTTCTTC. Its translation is CASSPGTGLNNFEQFF.